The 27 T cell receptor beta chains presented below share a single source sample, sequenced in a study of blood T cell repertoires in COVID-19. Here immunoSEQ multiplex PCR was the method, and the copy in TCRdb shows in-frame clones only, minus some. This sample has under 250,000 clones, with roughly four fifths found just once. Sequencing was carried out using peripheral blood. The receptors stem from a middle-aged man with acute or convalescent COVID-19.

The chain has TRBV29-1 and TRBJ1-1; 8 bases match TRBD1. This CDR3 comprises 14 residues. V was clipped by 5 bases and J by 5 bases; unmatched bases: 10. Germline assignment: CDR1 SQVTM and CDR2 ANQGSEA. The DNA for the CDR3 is TGCAGCGTTTTTTCCGGACAGGGTGGAACTGAAGCTTTCTTT. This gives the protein CSVFSGQGGTEAFF.

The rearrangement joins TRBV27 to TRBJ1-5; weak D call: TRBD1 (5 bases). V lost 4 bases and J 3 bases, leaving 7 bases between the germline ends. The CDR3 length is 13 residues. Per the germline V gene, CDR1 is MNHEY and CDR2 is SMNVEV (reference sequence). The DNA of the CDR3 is TGTGCCAGCAGTTCAGGGCACAATCAGCCCCAGCATTTT. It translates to CASSSGHNQPQHF.

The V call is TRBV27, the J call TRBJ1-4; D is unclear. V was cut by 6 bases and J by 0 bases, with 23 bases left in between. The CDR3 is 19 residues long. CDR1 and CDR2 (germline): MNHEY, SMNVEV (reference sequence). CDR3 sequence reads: CASSLTSQFGVATNEKLFF. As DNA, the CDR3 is TGTGCCAGCAGCTTAACAAGCCAGTTCGGGGTCGCAACTAATGAAAAACTGTTTTTT.

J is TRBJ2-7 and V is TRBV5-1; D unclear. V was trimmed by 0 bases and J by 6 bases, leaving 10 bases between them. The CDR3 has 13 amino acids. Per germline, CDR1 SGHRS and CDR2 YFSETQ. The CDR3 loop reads CASSLGVGGEQYF. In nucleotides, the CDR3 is TGCGCCAGCAGCTTGGGAGTTGGTGGCGAGCAGTACTTC.

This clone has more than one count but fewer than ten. This chain's CDR3 is CASSFRTRDSGNTIYF. The CDR3 nucleotides read TGTGCCAGCAGCTTTAGGACCCGGGACTCTGGAAACACCATATATTTT. The chain carries TRBV7-8 and TRBJ1-3; D is ambiguous. CDR3 size: 16 residues. Germline CDR1 is SGHVS and CDR2 is FQNEAQ. The ends were cut back, 3 bases at V and 0 bases at J, with 12 bases in the middle.

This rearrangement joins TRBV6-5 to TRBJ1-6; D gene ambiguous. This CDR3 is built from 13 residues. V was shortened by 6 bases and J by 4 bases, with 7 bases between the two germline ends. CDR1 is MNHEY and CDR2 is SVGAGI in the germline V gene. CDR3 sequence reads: CASSRDYNSPLHF. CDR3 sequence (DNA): TGTGCCAGCAGCCGGGATTATAATTCACCCCTCCACTTT.

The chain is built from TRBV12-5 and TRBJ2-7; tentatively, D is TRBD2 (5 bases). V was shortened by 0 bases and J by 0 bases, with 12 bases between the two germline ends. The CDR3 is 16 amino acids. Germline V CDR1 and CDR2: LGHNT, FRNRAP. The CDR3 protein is CASGLVPGLNSYEQYF. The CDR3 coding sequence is TGTGCTAGTGGTTTGGTACCCGGACTTAACTCCTACGAGCAGTACTTC. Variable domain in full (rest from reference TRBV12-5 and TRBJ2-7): DARVTQTPRHKVTEMGQEVTMRCQPILGHNTVFWYRQTMMQGLELLAYFRNRAPLDDSGMPKDRFSAEMPDATLATLKIQPSEPRDSAVYFCASGLVPGLNSYEQYFGPGTRLTVT.

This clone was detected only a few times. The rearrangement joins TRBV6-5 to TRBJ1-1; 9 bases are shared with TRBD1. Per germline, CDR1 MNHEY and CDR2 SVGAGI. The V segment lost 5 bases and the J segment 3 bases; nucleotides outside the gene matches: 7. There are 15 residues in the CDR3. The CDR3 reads CASSTRDRADTEAFF. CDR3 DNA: TGTGCCAGCAGTACTAGGGACAGGGCGGACACTGAAGCTTTCTTT.

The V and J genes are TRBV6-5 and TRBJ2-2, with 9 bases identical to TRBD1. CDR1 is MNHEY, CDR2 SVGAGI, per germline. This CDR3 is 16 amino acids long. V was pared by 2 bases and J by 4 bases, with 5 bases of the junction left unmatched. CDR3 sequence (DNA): TGTGCCAGCAGTTACACAGGGGGCCGGGGCACCGGGGAGCTGTTTTTT. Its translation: CASSYTGGRGTGELFF.

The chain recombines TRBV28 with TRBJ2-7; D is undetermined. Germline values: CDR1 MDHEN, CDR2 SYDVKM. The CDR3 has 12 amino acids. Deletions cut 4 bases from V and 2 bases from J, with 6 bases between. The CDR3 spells CASSSYPYEQYF. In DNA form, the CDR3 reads TGTGCCAGCAGTTCCTACCCCTACGAGCAGTACTTC.

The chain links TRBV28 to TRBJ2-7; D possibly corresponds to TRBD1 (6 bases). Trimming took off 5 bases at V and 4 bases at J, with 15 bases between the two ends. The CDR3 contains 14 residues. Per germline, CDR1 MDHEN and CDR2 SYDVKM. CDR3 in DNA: TGTGCCAGCAGTACGACAGGCGTGGGTTACGAGCAGTACTTC. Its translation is CASSTTGVGYEQYF. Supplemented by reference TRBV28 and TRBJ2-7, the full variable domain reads DVKVTQSSRYLVKRTGEKVFLECVQDMDHENMFWYRQDPGLGLRLIYFSYDVKMKEKGDIPEGYSVSREKKERFSLILESASTNQTSMYLCASSTTGVGYEQYFGPGTRLTVT.

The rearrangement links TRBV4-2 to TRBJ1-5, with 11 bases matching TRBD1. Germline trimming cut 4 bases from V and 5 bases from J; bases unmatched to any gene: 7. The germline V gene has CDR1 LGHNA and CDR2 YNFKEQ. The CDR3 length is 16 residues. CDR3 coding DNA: TGTGCCAGCAGCCGAGAAGGGACAGGGGGATATCAGCCCCAGCATTTT. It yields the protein CASSREGTGGYQPQHF.

In DNA, the CDR3 is TGTGCCAGCAGTTCGACAGGGTATGGCTACACCTTC. It yields the protein CASSSTGYGYTF. The rearrangement joins TRBV28 to TRBJ1-2; 7 bases fit TRBD1. The V gene end was trimmed by 4 bases and the J gene end by 5 bases; junction bases not matched to a gene: 1. Germline CDR1 is MDHEN and CDR2 is SYDVKM. This CDR3 is built from 12 residues.

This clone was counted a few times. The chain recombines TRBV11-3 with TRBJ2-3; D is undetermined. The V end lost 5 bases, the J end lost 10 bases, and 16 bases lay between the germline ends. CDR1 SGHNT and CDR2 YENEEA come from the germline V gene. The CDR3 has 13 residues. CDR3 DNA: TGTGCCAGCAGCACCCCGCTGAGGAGTGCGCAGTATTTT. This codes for CASSTPLRSAQYF.

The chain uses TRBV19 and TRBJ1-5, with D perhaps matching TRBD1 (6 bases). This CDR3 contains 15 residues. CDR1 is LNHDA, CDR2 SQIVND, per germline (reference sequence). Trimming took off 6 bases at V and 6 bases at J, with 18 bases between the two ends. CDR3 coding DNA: TGTGCCAGTAGCCCGGACGGGGGGGCCGGTCAGCCCCAGCATTTT. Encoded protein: CASSPDGGAGQPQHF.

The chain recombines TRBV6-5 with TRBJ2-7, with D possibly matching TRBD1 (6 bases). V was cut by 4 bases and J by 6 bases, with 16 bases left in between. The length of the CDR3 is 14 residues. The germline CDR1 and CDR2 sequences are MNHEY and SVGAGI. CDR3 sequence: CASSSLAGVGEQYF. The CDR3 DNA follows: TGTGCCAGCAGTTCCTTGGCAGGGGTAGGCGAGCAGTACTTC.

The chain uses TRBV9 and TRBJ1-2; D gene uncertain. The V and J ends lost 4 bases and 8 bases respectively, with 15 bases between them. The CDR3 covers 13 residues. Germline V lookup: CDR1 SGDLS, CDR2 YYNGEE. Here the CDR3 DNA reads TGTGCCAGCAGCCTCGTAGCCCCGGGGGGCTACACCTTC. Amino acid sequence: CASSLVAPGGYTF.

The CDR3 DNA reads as TGTGCCTGGAGTCCCGACCCCCGGAGTGAGCAGTTCTTC. Amino acid sequence: CAWSPDPRSEQFF. The chain carries TRBV30 and TRBJ2-1; no definite D call. Germline assignment: CDR1 GTSNPN and CDR2 SVGIG (reference sequence). V gave up 2 bases and J gave up 9 bases, with 14 bases separating them. The CDR3 is made up of 13 amino acids.

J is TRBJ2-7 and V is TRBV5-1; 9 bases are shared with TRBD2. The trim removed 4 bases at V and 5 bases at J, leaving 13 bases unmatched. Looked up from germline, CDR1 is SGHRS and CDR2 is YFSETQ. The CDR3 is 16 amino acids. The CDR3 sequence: CASSGRLAEALDEQYF. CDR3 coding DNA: TGCGCCAGCAGCGGGAGACTAGCGGAGGCCCTTGACGAGCAGTACTTC.

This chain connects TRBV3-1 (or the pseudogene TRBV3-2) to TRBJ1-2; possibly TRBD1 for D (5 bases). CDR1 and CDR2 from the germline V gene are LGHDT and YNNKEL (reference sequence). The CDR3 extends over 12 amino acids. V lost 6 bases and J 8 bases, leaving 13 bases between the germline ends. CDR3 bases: TGTGCCAGCAGGGGCAGGGCTGGAGGCTACACCTTC. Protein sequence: CASRGRAGGYTF.

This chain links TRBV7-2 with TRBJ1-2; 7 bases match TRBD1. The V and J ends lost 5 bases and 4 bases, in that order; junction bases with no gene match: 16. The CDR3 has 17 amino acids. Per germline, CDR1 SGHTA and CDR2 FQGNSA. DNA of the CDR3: TGTGCCAGCAGCCCCTCCCGACAGGGTGTGCTTATCTATGGCTACACCTTC. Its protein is CASSPSRQGVLIYGYTF.

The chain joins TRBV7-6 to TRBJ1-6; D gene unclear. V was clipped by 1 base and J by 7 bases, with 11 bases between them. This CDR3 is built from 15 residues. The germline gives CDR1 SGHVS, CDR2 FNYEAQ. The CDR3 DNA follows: TGTGCCAGCAGCTTAGTGTCGGGTTGGAATTCACCCCTCCACTTT. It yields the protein CASSLVSGWNSPLHF.

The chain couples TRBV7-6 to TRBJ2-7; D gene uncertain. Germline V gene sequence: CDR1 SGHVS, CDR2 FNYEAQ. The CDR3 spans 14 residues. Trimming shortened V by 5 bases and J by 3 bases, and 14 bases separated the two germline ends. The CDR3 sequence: CASSNGSGYYEQYF. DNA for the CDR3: TGTGCCAGCAGCAACGGGTCCGGATACTACGAGCAGTACTTC.

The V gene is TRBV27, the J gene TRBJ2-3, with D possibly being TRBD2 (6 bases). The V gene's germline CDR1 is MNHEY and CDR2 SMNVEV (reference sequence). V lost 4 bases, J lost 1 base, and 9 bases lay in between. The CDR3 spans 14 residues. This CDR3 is CASSWASGTDTQYF. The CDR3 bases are TGTGCCAGCAGTTGGGCTAGCGGCACAGATACGCAGTATTTT.

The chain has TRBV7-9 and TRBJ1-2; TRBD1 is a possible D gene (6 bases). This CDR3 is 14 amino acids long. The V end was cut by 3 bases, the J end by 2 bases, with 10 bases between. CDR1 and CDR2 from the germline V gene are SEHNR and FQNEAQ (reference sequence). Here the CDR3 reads CASSFGRGNYGYTF. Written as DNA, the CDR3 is TGTGCCAGCAGCTTCGGCAGGGGAAACTATGGCTACACCTTC.

The CDR3 coding sequence is TGTGCCAGCAGTCATCCCGCGAGGAAGACCTACGAGCAGTACTTC. Amino acid sequence: CASSHPARKTYEQYF. The V and J genes are TRBV6-2 or TRBV6-3 and TRBJ2-7, with D unresolved. Germline V gene sequence: CDR1 MNHEY, CDR2 SVGEGT. Trimming took 5 bases from V and 2 from J, leaving 16 bases between them. CDR3 length equals 15 residues.

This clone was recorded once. Here the CDR3 reads CASSQQIILGPVNTEAFF. The CDR3 DNA sequence: TGTGCCAGCAGCCAACAAATCATACTAGGGCCAGTGAACACTGAAGCTTTCTTT. The chain is built from TRBV13 and TRBJ1-1, with D unresolved. Deletions cut 5 bases from V and 0 bases from J, with 22 bases between. The CDR3 is made up of 18 amino acids. Germline V gene sequence: CDR1 PRHDT, CDR2 FYEKMQ (reference sequence). Variable domain in full (rest from reference TRBV13 and TRBJ1-1): AAGVIQSPRHLIKEKRETATLKCYPIPRHDTVYWYQQGPGQDPQFLISFYEKMQSDKGSIPDRFSAQQFSDYHSELNMSSLELGDSALYFCASSQQIILGPVNTEAFFGQGTRLTVV.